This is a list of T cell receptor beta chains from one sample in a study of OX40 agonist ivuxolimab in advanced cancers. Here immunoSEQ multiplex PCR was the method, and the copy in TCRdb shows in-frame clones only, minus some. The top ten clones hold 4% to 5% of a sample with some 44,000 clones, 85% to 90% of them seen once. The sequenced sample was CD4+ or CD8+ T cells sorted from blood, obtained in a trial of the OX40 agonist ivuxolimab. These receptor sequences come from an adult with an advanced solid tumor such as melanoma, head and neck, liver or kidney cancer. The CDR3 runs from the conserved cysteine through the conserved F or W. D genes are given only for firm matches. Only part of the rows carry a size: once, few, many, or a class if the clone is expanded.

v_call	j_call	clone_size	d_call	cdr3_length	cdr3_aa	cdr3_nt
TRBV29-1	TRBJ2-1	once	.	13	CSVSDKSYNEQFF	TGCAGCGTTTCGGACAAATCCTACAATGAGCAGTTCTTC
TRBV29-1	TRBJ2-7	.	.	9	CSVEYEQYF	TGCAGCGTTGAGTACGAGCAGTACTTC
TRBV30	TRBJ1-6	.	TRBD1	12	CAWRRTGGPLHF	TGTGCCTGGAGACGGACAGGGGGACCCCTCCACTTT
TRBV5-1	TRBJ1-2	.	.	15	CASSFAQGPSYGYTF	TGCGCCAGCAGTTTTGCCCAGGGGCCTTCCTATGGCTACACCTTC
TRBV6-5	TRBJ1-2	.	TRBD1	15	CASSPRGQGLYGYTF	TGTGCCAGCAGTCCCAGGGGGCAGGGTCTCTATGGCTACACCTTC
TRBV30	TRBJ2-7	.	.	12	CAWQGATYEQYF	TGTGCCTGGCAAGGGGCCACCTACGAGCAGTACTTC
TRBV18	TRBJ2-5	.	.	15	CASSPRAGGQETQYF	TGTGCCAGCTCACCAAGGGCCGGAGGGCAAGAGACCCAGTACTTC
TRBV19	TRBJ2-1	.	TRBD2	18	CASSTPGTSGRAPNEQFF	TGTGCCAGTAGTACCCCCGGGACTAGCGGGAGGGCCCCCAATGAGCAGTTCTTC
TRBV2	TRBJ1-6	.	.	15	CASSEAGSGDSPLHF	TGTGCCAGCAGTGAAGCGGGGTCAGGAGATTCACCCCTCCACTTT
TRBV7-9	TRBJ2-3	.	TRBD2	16	CASSLEGGFGTDTQYF	TGTGCCAGCAGCTTAGAGGGAGGGTTCGGCACAGATACGCAGTATTTT
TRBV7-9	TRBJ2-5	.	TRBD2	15	CASSPGLARGETQYF	TGTGCCAGCAGCCCAGGACTAGCGCGGGGGGAGACCCAGTACTTC
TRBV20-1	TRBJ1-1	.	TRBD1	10	CSAGGQVAFF	TGCAGTGCCGGGGGACAGGTAGCTTTCTTT
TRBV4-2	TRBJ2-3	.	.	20	CASSQPGLGFFGGGTDTQYF	TGTGCCAGCAGCCAACCGGGACTTGGGTTTTTTGGCGGGGGCACAGATACGCAGTATTTT
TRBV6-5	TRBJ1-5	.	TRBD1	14	CASSYGQGGEPQHF	TGTGCCAGCAGTTATGGGCAGGGGGGAGAGCCCCAGCATTTT
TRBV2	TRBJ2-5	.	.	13	CASTSGLKKTQYF	TGTGCCAGCACGTCGGGTTTGAAGAAGACCCAGTACTTC
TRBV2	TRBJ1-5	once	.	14	CASNQGFSNQPQHF	TGTGCCAGCAACCAGGGCTTTAGCAATCAGCCCCAGCATTTT
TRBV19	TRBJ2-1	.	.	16	CASSIAGRRSYNEQFF	TGTGCCAGTAGTATAGCAGGACGAAGATCCTACAATGAGCAGTTCTTC
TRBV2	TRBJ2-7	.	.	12	CASRIRVYEQYF	TGTGCCAGCAGGATCAGGGTTTACGAGCAGTACTTC
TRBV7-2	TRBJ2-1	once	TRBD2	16	CASSPPGLASYNEQFF	TGTGCCAGCAGCCCCCCAGGACTAGCTTCCTACAATGAGCAGTTCTTC
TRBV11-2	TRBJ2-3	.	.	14	CASSLDHVTDTQYF	TGTGCCAGCAGCTTAGATCATGTAACAGATACGCAGTATTTT
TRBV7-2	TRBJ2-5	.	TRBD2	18	CASSLVSLVSGGQETQYF	TGTGCCAGCAGCTTAGTGTCCCTGGTTAGCGGGGGGCAAGAGACCCAGTACTTC
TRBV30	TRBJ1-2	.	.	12	CAWSTGNYGYTF	TGTGCCTGGAGTACAGGGAACTATGGCTACACCTTC
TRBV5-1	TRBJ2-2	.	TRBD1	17	CASSRDSPKGDTGELFF	TGCGCCAGCAGCCGGGACAGCCCAAAGGGAGACACCGGGGAGCTGTTTTTT
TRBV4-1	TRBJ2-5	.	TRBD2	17	CASSPTAAGGSRETQYF	TGCGCCAGCAGCCCCACGGCCGCGGGGGGTTCCCGAGAGACCCAGTACTTC
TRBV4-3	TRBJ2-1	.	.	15	CASSQEGASRNEQFF	TGCGCCAGCAGCCAAGAGGGAGCGTCTCGCAATGAGCAGTTCTTC
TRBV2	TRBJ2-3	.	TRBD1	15	CASSADRGTTDTQYF	TGTGCCAGCAGTGCCGACAGGGGGACCACAGATACGCAGTATTTT
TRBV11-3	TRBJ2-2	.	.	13	CASSLLGTGELFF	TGTGCCAGCAGCCTCCTTGGCACCGGGGAGCTGTTTTTT
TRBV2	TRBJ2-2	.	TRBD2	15	CASSVTSGAVGELFF	TGTGCCAGCAGTGTTACTAGCGGGGCCGTCGGGGAGCTGTTTTTT
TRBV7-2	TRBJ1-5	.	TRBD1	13	CASSGTGDQPQHF	TGTGCCAGCAGCGGGACAGGGGATCAGCCCCAGCATTTT
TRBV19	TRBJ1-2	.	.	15	CASSIDGSARNGYTF	TGTGCCAGTAGTATAGATGGGTCCGCGAGGAATGGCTACACCTTC
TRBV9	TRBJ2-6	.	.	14	CASSSGSGANVLTF	TGTGCCAGCAGCTCAGGCTCTGGGGCCAACGTCCTGACTTTC
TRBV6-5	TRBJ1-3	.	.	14	CASSSGASGNTIYF	TGTGCCAGCAGTTCCGGAGCCAGCGGAAACACCATATATTTT
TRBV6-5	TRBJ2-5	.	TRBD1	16	CASSYIRDRGEETQYF	TGTGCCAGCAGCTACATCCGGGACAGGGGCGAAGAGACCCAGTACTTC
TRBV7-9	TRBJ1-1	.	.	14	CASHRRGFDTEAFF	TGTGCCAGCCACAGGAGAGGGTTCGACACTGAAGCTTTCTTT
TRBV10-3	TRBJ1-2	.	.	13	CAISGGAGYGYTF	TGTGCCATCAGTGGGGGAGCCGGCTATGGCTACACCTTC
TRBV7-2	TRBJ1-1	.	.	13	CASSFTENTEAFF	TGTGCCAGCAGCTTTACGGAGAACACTGAAGCTTTCTTT
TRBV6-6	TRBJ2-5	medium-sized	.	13	CASSYSEGGTQYF	TGTGCCAGCAGTTACTCGGAGGGTGGGACCCAGTACTTC
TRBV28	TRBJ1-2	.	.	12	CASELLGDGYTF	TGTGCTAGCGAGCTTCTAGGGGATGGCTACACCTTC
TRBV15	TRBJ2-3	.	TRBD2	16	CATSSAPSGNVYTQYF	TGTGCCACCAGCAGTGCACCTAGCGGGAATGTGTATACGCAGTATTTT
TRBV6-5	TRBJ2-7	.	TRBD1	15	CASITKTGKGYEQYF	TGTGCCAGCATTACTAAGACAGGGAAAGGCTACGAGCAGTACTTC
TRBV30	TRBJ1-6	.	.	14	CAWSGGTYNSPLHF	TGTGCCTGGAGTGGCGGTACCTATAATTCACCCCTCCACTTT
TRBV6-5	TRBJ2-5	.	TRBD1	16	CASSYSGTGGAETQYF	TGTGCCAGCAGTTACTCCGGGACAGGGGGCGCGGAGACCCAGTACTTC
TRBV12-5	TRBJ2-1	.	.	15	CASGLGTPSYNEQFF	TGTGCTAGTGGTTTGGGGACACCTTCCTACAATGAGCAGTTCTTC
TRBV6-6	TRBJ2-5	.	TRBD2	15	CASSYIAGGVETQYF	TGTGCCAGCAGTTATATTGCGGGAGGTGTAGAGACCCAGTACTTC
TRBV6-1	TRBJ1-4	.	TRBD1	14	CASREGIRGEKLFF	TGTGCCAGCAGGGAGGGGATCAGGGGGGAAAAACTGTTTTTT
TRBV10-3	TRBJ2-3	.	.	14	CASRGSKGPDTQYF	TGTGCCTCGAGGGGATCCAAGGGACCAGATACGCAGTATTTT
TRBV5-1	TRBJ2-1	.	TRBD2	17	CASSLVPGGDLYNEQFF	TGCGCCAGCAGCTTGGTCCCGGGGGGGGACCTCTACAATGAGCAGTTCTTC
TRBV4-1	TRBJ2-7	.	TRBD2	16	CASSQATSAYSYEQYF	TGCGCCAGCAGCCAAGCTACTAGCGCTTACTCCTACGAGCAGTACTTC
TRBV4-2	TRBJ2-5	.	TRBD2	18	CASSQGTSGFGLPETQYF	TGTGCCAGCAGCCAAGGGACTAGCGGGTTTGGACTTCCGGAGACCCAGTACTTC
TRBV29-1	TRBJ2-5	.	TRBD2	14	CSGVGREVVETQYF	TGCAGCGGGGTAGGGCGGGAGGTGGTAGAGACCCAGTACTTC
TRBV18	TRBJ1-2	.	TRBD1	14	CASSERTGRYGYTF	TGTGCCAGCTCAGAGAGGACAGGTCGCTATGGCTACACCTTC
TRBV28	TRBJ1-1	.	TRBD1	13	CASSSRGSTEAFF	TGTGCCAGCAGTTCCAGGGGGAGTACTGAAGCTTTCTTT
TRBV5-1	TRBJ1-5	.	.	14	CASSLAGIGQPQHF	TGCGCCAGCAGCTTGGCGGGGATAGGGCAGCCCCAGCATTTT
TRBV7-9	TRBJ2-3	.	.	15	CASSLAGGSTDTQYF	TGTGCCAGCAGCTTAGCGGGTGGGAGCACAGATACGCAGTATTTT